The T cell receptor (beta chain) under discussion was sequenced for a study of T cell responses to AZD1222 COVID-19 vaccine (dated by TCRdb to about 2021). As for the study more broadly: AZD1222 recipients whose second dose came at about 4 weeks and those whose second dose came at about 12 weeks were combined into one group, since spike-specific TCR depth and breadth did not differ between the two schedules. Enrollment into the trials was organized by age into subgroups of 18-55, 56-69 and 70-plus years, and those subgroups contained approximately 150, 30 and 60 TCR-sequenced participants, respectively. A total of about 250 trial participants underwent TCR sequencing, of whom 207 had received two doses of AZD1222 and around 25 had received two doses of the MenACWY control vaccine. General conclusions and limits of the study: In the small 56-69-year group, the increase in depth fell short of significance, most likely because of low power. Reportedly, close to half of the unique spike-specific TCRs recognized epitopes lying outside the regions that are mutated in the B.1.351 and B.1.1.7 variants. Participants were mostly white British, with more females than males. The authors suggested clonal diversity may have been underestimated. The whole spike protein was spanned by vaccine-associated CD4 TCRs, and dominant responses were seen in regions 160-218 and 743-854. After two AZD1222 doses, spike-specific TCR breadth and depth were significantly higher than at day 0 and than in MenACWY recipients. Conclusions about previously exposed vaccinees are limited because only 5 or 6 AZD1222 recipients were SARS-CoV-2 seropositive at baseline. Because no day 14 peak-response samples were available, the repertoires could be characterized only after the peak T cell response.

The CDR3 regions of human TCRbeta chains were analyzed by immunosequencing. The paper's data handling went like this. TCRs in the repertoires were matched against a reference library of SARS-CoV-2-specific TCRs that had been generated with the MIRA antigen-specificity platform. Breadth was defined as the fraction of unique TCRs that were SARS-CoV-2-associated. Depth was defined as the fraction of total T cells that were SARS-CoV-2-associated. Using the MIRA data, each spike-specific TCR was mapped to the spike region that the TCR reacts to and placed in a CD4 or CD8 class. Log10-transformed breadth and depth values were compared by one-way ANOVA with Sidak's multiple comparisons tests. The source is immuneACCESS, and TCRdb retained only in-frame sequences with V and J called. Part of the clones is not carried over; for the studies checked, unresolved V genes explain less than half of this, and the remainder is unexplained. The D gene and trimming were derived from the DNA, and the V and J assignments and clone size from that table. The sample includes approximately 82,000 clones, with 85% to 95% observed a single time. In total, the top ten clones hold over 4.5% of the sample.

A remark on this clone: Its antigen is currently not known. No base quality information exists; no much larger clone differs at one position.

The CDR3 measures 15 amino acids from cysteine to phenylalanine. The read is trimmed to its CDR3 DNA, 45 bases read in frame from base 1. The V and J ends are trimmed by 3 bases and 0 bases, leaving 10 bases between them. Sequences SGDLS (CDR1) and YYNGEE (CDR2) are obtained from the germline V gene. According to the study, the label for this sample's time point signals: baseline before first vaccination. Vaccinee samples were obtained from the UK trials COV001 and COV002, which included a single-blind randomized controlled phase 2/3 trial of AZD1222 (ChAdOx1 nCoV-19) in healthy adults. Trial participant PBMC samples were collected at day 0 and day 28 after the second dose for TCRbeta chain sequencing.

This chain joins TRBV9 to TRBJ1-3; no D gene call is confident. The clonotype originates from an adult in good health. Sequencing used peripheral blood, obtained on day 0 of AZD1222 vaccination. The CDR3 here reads CASSGIMSSGNTIYF. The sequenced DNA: TGTGCCAGCAGCGGGATAATGTCCTCTGGAAACACCATATATTTT.